A selection of T cell receptor beta chains follows, all from one sample in a study of CD8 T cells in ankylosing spondylitis. TCRdb ran MiXCR on the 5' RACE reads and lists one entry per CDR3 protein. This table holds fewer than 400,000 distinct CDR3 sequences, approximately 14% found once. Sequenced sample: blood, either unsorted or a sorted T cell fraction (not recorded which). The receptors derive from a male donor with ankylosing spondylitis or in good health (not recorded which). CDR3s include the opening cysteine and the closing phenylalanine or tryptophan. The D gene is left open where the match is weak. Clone size, where shown, is once, few, many, or a class for clones that have expanded.

clone_size	j_call	d_call	v_call	cdr3_nt	cdr3_aa
-	TRBJ2-1	-	TRBV5-1	TGCGCCAGCAGGGGATTGGGGCCTAGGGGAAATGAGCAGTTCTTC	CASRGLGPRGNEQFF
many	TRBJ1-4	TRBD1	TRBV20-1	TGCAGTGCTAGAGGGGACAGTAATGAAAAACTGTTTTTT	CSARGDSNEKLFF
-	TRBJ2-7	-	TRBV5-1	TGCGCCAGCAGCCGCGCCGAGGGTCAAAGGACTTCCCCCTACGAGCAGTACTTC	CASSRAEGQRTSPYEQYF
few	TRBJ2-2	-	TRBV20-1	TGCAGTGCTCTACTGAGACGGAACACCGGGGAGCTGTTTTTT	CSALLRRNTGELFF
few	TRBJ1-2	-	TRBV4-2	TGTGCCAGCAGCCAAGAAGGGGTCGGAATGTATGGCTACACCTTC	CASSQEGVGMYGYTF
-	TRBJ2-7	TRBD1	TRBV5-1	TGCGCCAGCAGCCCGGGACAGGGTATCGAGCAGTACTTC	CASSPGQGIEQYF
-	TRBJ2-1	-	TRBV3-1	TGTGCCAGCAGCCAAGCTTCGGATATCAGACGGAACCCGGCGGAGCAGTTCTTC	CASSQASDIRRNPAEQFF
few	TRBJ1-1	TRBD1	TRBV5-1	TGCGCCAGCAGCACTAAGACAGGGCCCATGAACACTGAAGCTTTCTTT	CASSTKTGPMNTEAFF
few	TRBJ2-5	TRBD2	TRBV20-1	TGCAGTGCTAGGGGGACTAGCAGCCAGACCCAGTACTTC	CSARGTSSQTQYF
few	TRBJ2-2	-	TRBV2	TGTGCCAGCAGTAAGACTGATTTGAACACCGGGGAGCTGTTTTTT	CASSKTDLNTGELFF
many	TRBJ1-2	TRBD1	TRBV5-6	TGTGCCAGCAGCTTGGAGGAAAAGGACAGGGTTGTGGATGGCTACACCTTC	CASSLEEKDRVVDGYTF